This T cell receptor beta chain comes out of a study of blood T cell repertoires in COVID-19. Generated by immunoSEQ multiplex PCR, the TCRdb table keeps only in-frame clones and is missing some. This sample has about 180,000 clones, with roughly 84% found just once. During active infection, Seattle patients enrolled and were then monitored through disease. Germline V CDR1 and CDR2: GTSNPN, SVGIG (reference sequence). Trimming took 3 bases from V and 3 from J; bases not matched to a gene: 7. The CDR3 runs to 15 residues. The genes are TRBV30 and TRBJ2-2; 7 bases agree with TRBD2. Specimen: peripheral blood. This TCR was sampled from a woman between 45 and 65 years old with COVID-19, enrolled during active disease. Here the CDR3 reads CAWRPGTTYTGELFF. As DNA, the CDR3 is TGTGCCTGGAGGCCCGGGACTACCTACACCGGGGAGCTGTTTTTT.